The 11 T cell receptor beta chains in this list originate from one sample, sequenced in a study of T cell repertoires in cytomegalovirus infection. TCRdb used MiXCR to reprocess the reads, holding one entry per CDR3 protein. This table has around 710,000 distinct CDR3 sequences, roughly 29% appearing once. The antigens of these receptors remain unknown. Sequences were derived from cultured CD8+ T cells from PBMCs, sampled from culture after CMV antigen stimulation. These receptors came from a human donor in good health (CMV status not recorded). Some clones in this sample may be carry-over from other donors' samples.

J is TRBJ2-7 and V is TRBV20-1, with D unclear. Germline assignment: CDR1 DFQATT and CDR2 SNEGSKA (reference sequence). The CDR3 is 12 amino acids. V was trimmed by 6 bases and J by 2 bases, leaving 11 bases between them. CDR3 DNA sequence: TGCAGTGCAGGTGGTCACACCTACGAGCAGTACTTC. This sequence encodes CSAGGHTYEQYF.

CDR3 in amino acids: CASSQGRGAFAETQYF. The CDR3 DNA sequence: TGCGCCAGCAGCCAAGGGAGGGGTGCTTTTGCGGAGACCCAGTACTTC. This sequence joins TRBV4-1 and TRBJ2-5; D is perhaps TRBD2 (6 bases). Deletions cut 1 base from V and 5 bases from J, with 17 bases between. Per the germline V gene, CDR1 is MGHRA and CDR2 is YSYEKL. This CDR3 comprises 16 residues.

As DNA, the CDR3 is TGTGCCAGCAGTAAGGGGACGCTGACCTACGAGCAGTACGTC. Translation gives CASSKGTLTYEQYV. V usage is TRBV6-8 and J usage is TRBJ2-7, with D possibly called TRBD1 or TRBD2 (5 bases each). The CDR3 runs 14 residues. V was cut by 5 bases and J by 2 bases, with 13 bases left in between. CDR1 is MNHGY and CDR2 is SAAAGT in the germline V gene.

The chain carries TRBV12-5 and TRBJ1-6, with D uncertain. Germline CDR1 and CDR2: LGHNT and FRNRAP. CDR3 length equals 14 residues. V was cut by 2 bases and J by 7 bases, with 9 bases left in between. The CDR3 DNA reads as TGTGCTAGTGGTTTGCTGGCCTCCAATTCACCCCTCCACTTT. It yields the protein CASGLLASNSPLHF. Combining the CDR3 with reference TRBV12-5 and TRBJ1-6 gives the whole variable domain DARVTQTPRHKVTEMGQEVTMRCQPILGHNTVFWYRQTMMQGLELLAYFRNRAPLDDSGMPKDRFSAEMPDATLATLKIQPSEPRDSAVYFCASGLLASNSPLHFGNGTRLTVT.

The chain employs TRBV6-2 or TRBV6-3 and TRBJ2-1, with D possibly matching TRBD1 (5 bases). Germline CDR1 reads MNHEY; CDR2 reads SVGEGT. The CDR3 length is 13 residues. The V and J ends lost 2 bases and 10 bases respectively, with 12 bases between them. CDR3 in DNA: TGTGCCAGCAGTTACGACAGACTTTTAGAGCAGTTCTTC. Protein sequence: CASSYDRLLEQFF.

This clonotype was observed a handful of times. V is TRBV19 and J is TRBJ2-7; weak D call: TRBD2 (6 bases). The CDR3 covers 13 residues. V lost 1 base, J lost 6 bases, and 10 bases lay in between. Germline V gives CDR1 LNHDA, CDR2 SQIVND (reference sequence). The CDR3 is CASSIGAGREQYF. Here the CDR3 DNA reads TGTGCCAGTAGTATAGGGGCGGGGCGCGAGCAGTACTTC.

The chain has TRBV19 and TRBJ1-2; D may be TRBD1 (5 bases). Germline-derived CDR1 and CDR2 are LNHDA and SQIVND (reference sequence). This CDR3 is 13 amino acids long. Trimming took off 10 bases at V and 4 bases at J, with 16 bases between the two ends. Written as DNA, the CDR3 is TGTGCCACCCAGCTCCTGGGGGGCTATGGCTACACCTTC. Translating it yields CATQLLGGYGYTF.

This chain links TRBV20-1 with TRBJ1-2; TRBD1 is a possible D gene (6 bases). Trimming removed 0 bases from V and 8 bases from J, with 16 bases in between. The germline CDR1 and CDR2 sequences are DFQATT and SNEGSKA (reference sequence). The CDR3 runs 14 residues. The CDR3 here is CSARDRQETGGYTF. CDR3 sequence (DNA): TGCAGTGCTAGAGATCGACAGGAAACTGGAGGCTACACCTTC.

V is TRBV6-5 and J is TRBJ1-1; D is unresolved. The CDR3 contains 15 residues. V lost 4 bases and J lost 5, with 17 bases in between. Per the germline V gene, CDR1 is MNHEY and CDR2 is SVGAGI. For the CDR3, the DNA is TGTGCCAGCAGTTTCCTAGGTGGAGCGGGTACTGAAGCTTTCTTT. Amino acid sequence: CASSFLGGAGTEAFF.

This chain joins TRBV12-3 or TRBV12-4 and TRBJ2-1; D may be TRBD2 (6 bases). CDR3 length: 16 amino acids. With 3 bases removed from V and 1 base from J, the gap between germline ends came to 13 bases. CDR3 protein: CASSFLAGRSYNEQFF. As DNA, the CDR3 is TGTGCCAGCAGTTTCCTCGCAGGGAGGTCCTACAATGAGCAGTTCTTC.

The rearrangement joins TRBV12-3 or TRBV12-4 to TRBJ1-2, with D possibly being TRBD1 (5 bases). There are 15 residues in the CDR3. Trimming took 2 bases from V and 6 from J, leaving 16 bases between them. The CDR3 region has the DNA TGTGCCAGCAGTTTACTTTTACGACGCAGGGATGGCTACACCTTC. Its protein product is CASSLLLRRRDGYTF.